This TCR beta chain appears in the sequencing data of a study of CD8+ T cells in alopecia areata. Study-wide context: Dosing spanned 6 to 18 months on tofacitinib, then 6 months off drug. Severity in treated patients was scored by percentage of scalp area affected. Regarding the study as a whole: In patients, TCRs were shared less clearly than in mice, and HLA may possibly be involved.

This clone was counted a few times. Antigen unknown. Treatment meaning: oral pan-JAK inhibitor, 5-10 mg twice daily. From germline, CDR1 is ENHRY and CDR2 SYGVKD. The CDR3 totals 15 residues. Deletions cut 9 bases from V and 4 bases from J, with 21 bases between. Reverse transcription of extracted RNA yielded cDNA, which provided the sequencing template. The assay was immunoSEQ multiplex PCR, and TCRdb's table has in-frame clones only and misses some. Among 150,000 to 200,000 clones, approximately 59% were seen once, and the ten largest hold around 15%. The chain couples TRBV10-3 to TRBJ1-2; D may be TRBD1 (6 bases). This specimen was CD4+ T cells sorted from blood, taken at roughly week 55, from a patient treated with tofacitinib. The sequence was obtained from a human donor with alopecia areata. Written as DNA, the CDR3 is TGTGCCATTCAACCAGGAGGGCAGGGGAGCTATGGCTACACCTTC. Its translation is CAIQPGGQGSYGYTF.